The entry below gives a single T cell receptor (beta chain) sequence along with its context. Time point indicated: persistent/refractory GD, antithyroid drugs over 5 years with positive TRAb. There was RNA extracted from PBMCs, and the TCR library was made from it. The entry originates in a study of regulatory T cells in long-lasting Graves disease. The CDR3 runs to 17 residues. With 5 bases clipped from V and 10 bases from J, the junction kept 15 bases outside the gene matches. Per germline, CDR1 LNHDA and CDR2 SQIVND (reference sequence). Assembly of TCR beta libraries relied on iRepertoire HTBI primers together with Arm-PCR of CDR3 regions. Using its own MiXCR run on the multiplex PCR reads, TCRdb lists one record per CDR3 protein. The top ten hold around 20% of the sample, which has about 400,000 distinct CDR3 sequences, less than 25% seen once.

This sequence joins TRBV19 and TRBJ1-6; 9 bases map to TRBD1. The specimen comprised peripheral blood mononuclear cells (PBMCs), sampled when the disease was refractory, from a patient treated with antithyroid drugs. This clonotype was obtained from a female donor with Graves disease. The CDR3 sequence: CASSLYPAGTGSSPLHF. CDR3 coding DNA: TGTGCCAGTAGTCTCTACCCTGCCGGGACAGGGTCCTCACCCCTCCACTTT.